The 32 T cell receptor beta chains below were found in one sample sequenced in a study of T cells after yellow fever vaccination. TCRdb reprocessed the 5' RACE reads via MiXCR and lists one record per CDR3 protein. The table has 150,000 to 200,000 distinct CDR3 sequences, approximately 9.9% seen once. Sample: CD8+ T cells sorted from PBMCs, taken 15 days after the yellow fever booster vaccination. These receptors were collected from a man between 18 and 29 years old who received the YFV17D yellow fever vaccine.

The chain couples TRBV6-6 to TRBJ2-5, with D possibly TRBD1 on 7 matching bases. Germline values: CDR1 MNHNY, CDR2 SVGAGI (reference sequence). The V end was cut by 7 bases, the J end by 4 bases, with 16 bases between. The length of the CDR3 is 14 residues. CDR3 residues: CASNQGGRGETQYF. CDR3 coding DNA: TGTGCCAGCAACCAGGGGGGTCGGGGAGAGACCCAGTACTTC.

This clonotype appeared many times. V and J are TRBV4-3 and TRBJ2-3; 8 bases map to TRBD2. The length of the CDR3 is 16 residues. Germline V CDR1 and CDR2: LGHNA, YSLEER. V shed 4 bases, J shed 4 bases, and the junction held 10 bases outside the gene matches. In nucleotides, the CDR3 is TGCGCCAGCAGCCCAGTAGCGGGACGGGGAGCAGATACGCAGTATTTT. The encoded protein is CASSPVAGRGADTQYF.

This clonotype was detected only a few times. This chain links TRBV4-3 with TRBJ2-2, with a tentative D call TRBD2 (6 bases). The germline CDR1 and CDR2 sequences are LGHNA and YSLEER. The V end lost 8 bases, the J end lost 1 base, and 8 bases lay between the germline ends. This CDR3 has 13 amino acids. The CDR3 sequence: CASGGLNTGELFF. CDR3 DNA sequence: TGCGCCAGCGGGGGACTGAACACCGGGGAGCTGTTTTTT.

This clonotype came up many times. The chain carries TRBV7-3 and TRBJ1-1; D gene unclear. The CDR3 covers 15 residues. Trimming pared 1 base from V and 0 bases from J, leaving 9 bases between. CDR1 SGHTA and CDR2 FQGTGA come from the germline V gene. The CDR3 DNA reads as TGTGCCAGCAGCTTAAGCGACGGACTGAACACTGAAGCTTTCTTT. Its translation is CASSLSDGLNTEAFF.

This clonotype was found a few times. The genes are TRBV7-9 and TRBJ2-5, with D possibly being TRBD1 (6 bases). V was trimmed by 1 base and J by 2 bases, leaving 8 bases between them. The germline V gene encodes CDR1 SEHNR and CDR2 FQNEAQ (reference sequence). The CDR3 consists of 14 residues. The CDR3 region has the DNA TGTGCCAGCAGCTTAGAACAGGGACAAGAGACCCAGTACTTC. It translates to CASSLEQGQETQYF. Full variable domain (missing parts from reference TRBV7-9 and TRBJ2-5): DTGVSQNPRHKITKRGQNVTFRCDPISEHNRLYWYRQTLGQGPEFLTYFQNEAQLEKSRLLSDRFSAERPKGSFSTLEIQRTEQGDSAMYLCASSLEQGQETQYFGPGTRLLVL.

The gene calls are TRBV20-1 and TRBJ2-1, with D unclear. Germline CDR1 is DFQATT and CDR2 is SNEGSKA (reference sequence). This CDR3 region has 15 residues. V dropped 5 bases and J dropped 0 bases, with 14 bases sitting between them. The CDR3 spells CSAPDVPHSYNEQFF. CDR3 bases: TGCAGTGCTCCAGATGTCCCGCACTCCTACAATGAGCAGTTCTTC.

Only a few counts were recorded for this clonotype. Here the CDR3 DNA reads TGTGCCAGCAGTCCGCCCAGGTTCGGGAAAGAGACCCAGTACTTC. It yields the protein CASSPPRFGKETQYF. The V call is TRBV12-3 or TRBV12-4, the J call TRBJ2-5; tentative D call: TRBD2 (5 bases). V lost 5 bases to trimming and J lost 3 bases, with 16 bases between them. The CDR3 spans 15 residues.

This clonotype appeared a few times. The V gene is TRBV27, the J gene TRBJ2-3; 11 bases are a match to TRBD2. Germline values: CDR1 MNHEY, CDR2 SMNVEV (reference sequence). With 8 bases clipped from V and 0 bases from J, the junction kept 4 bases outside the gene matches. The CDR3 extends over 15 amino acids. CDR3 in amino acids: CASSTSGASTDTQYF. CDR3 coding DNA: TGTGCCAGCTCGACTAGCGGGGCGAGCACAGATACGCAGTATTTT.

This clonotype showed up many times. This rearrangement joins TRBV9 to TRBJ2-2; TRBD2 might be the D (6 bases). CDR1 is SGDLS, CDR2 YYNGEE, per germline. V was clipped by 4 bases and J by 7 bases, with 8 bases between them. This CDR3 contains 12 residues. Here the CDR3 reads CASSLSGGELFF. The CDR3 bases are TGTGCCAGCAGCCTTAGCGGCGGGGAGCTGTTTTTT.

This clonotype was detected only a few times. V gene TRBV10-3 combines with J gene TRBJ2-1; the match to TRBD1 covers 7 bases. Germline assignment: CDR1 ENHRY and CDR2 SYGVKD. This CDR3 spans 16 amino acids. Germline trimming cut 1 base from V and 4 bases from J; bases unmatched to any gene: 7. The CDR3 loop reads CAISEFRDREYNEQFF. The CDR3 DNA reads as TGTGCCATCAGTGAGTTTCGGGACAGAGAATACAATGAGCAGTTCTTC.

The chain joins TRBV27 to TRBJ2-1; 7 nucleotides agree with TRBD1. This CDR3 contains 14 residues. Germline V gives CDR1 MNHEY, CDR2 SMNVEV (reference sequence). Trimming at V came to 5 bases and at J to 10 bases, leaving 11 bases not matched to a gene. The CDR3 region has the DNA TGTGCCAGCAGTCTTTACAGGGGTTCGGGGGAGCAGTTCTTC. Residues: CASSLYRGSGEQFF.

This clonotype was detected only a few times. V usage is TRBV7-9 and J usage is TRBJ2-1, with D perhaps assigned TRBD1 or TRBD2 (5 bases each). V was cut by 1 base and J by 6 bases, with 10 bases left in between. The CDR3 contains 14 residues. Germline V gene sequence: CDR1 SEHNR, CDR2 FQNEAQ (reference sequence). CDR3 coding DNA: TGTGCCAGCAGCTTAGGGGGGTCCCTCAATGAGCAGTTCTTC. It yields the protein CASSLGGSLNEQFF.

The J gene is TRBJ1-2, the V gene TRBV27, with TRBD1 matching 8 bases. Germline CDR1 reads MNHEY; CDR2 reads SMNVEV (reference sequence). V lost 6 bases, J lost 8 bases, and 5 bases stayed unmatched. This CDR3 is built from 12 residues. The CDR3 loop reads CASSRTGQGYTF. DNA of the CDR3: TGTGCCAGCAGCCGGACAGGGCAAGGCTACACCTTC.

The V gene is TRBV6-2 or TRBV6-3, the J gene TRBJ2-2, with 7 positions matching TRBD1. The CDR3 totals 13 residues. Trimming removed 2 bases from V and 6 bases from J; junction bases left unmatched: 0. Germline assignment: CDR1 MNHEY and CDR2 SVGEGT. CDR3 loop: CASSYRGPGELFF. The CDR3 coding sequence is TGTGCCAGCAGTTACAGGGGGCCCGGGGAGCTGTTTTTT.

This clonotype was counted a few times. The chain uses TRBV7-9 and TRBJ2-7; D is possibly TRBD1 (5 bases). V lost 4 bases and J lost 2, with 21 bases in between. This CDR3 has 17 amino acids. CDR1 SEHNR and CDR2 FQNEAQ come from the germline V gene (reference sequence). CDR3 in amino acids: CASSSRPSRDSTYEQYF. Here the CDR3 DNA reads TGTGCCAGCAGCTCCAGACCCTCCCGTGACAGTACCTACGAGCAGTACTTC.

This clonotype appeared many times. This sequence joins TRBV27 and TRBJ2-4; possibly TRBD1 for D (6 bases). CDR1 is MNHEY and CDR2 is SMNVEV in the germline V gene (reference sequence). V lost 3 bases to trimming and J lost 16 bases, with 16 bases between them. The CDR3 totals 12 residues. The CDR3 nucleotides read TGTGCCAGCAGTTTCCCCGGCTGGACAGTTTACTTC. This codes for CASSFPGWTVYF.

The chain links TRBV4-1 to TRBJ2-5; D unresolved. Per germline, CDR1 MGHRA and CDR2 YSYEKL. The CDR3 extends over 16 amino acids. Between the trimmed V and J ends, which lost 1 base and 2 bases, there was a span of 14 bases. The chain's CDR3 is CASSQAAPPIQETQYF. CDR3 sequence (DNA): TGCGCCAGCAGCCAAGCCGCCCCTCCCATTCAAGAGACCCAGTACTTC.

The chain employs TRBV5-6 and TRBJ2-2, with D uncertain. Germline-derived CDR1 and CDR2 are SGHDT and YYEEEE. Between the trimmed V and J ends, which lost 1 base and 4 bases, there was a span of 11 bases. This CDR3 has 15 residues. Here the CDR3 reads CASSLQVPLTGELFF. CDR3 coding DNA: TGTGCCAGCAGCTTGCAGGTGCCTCTCACCGGGGAGCTGTTTTTT.

V gene TRBV15 combines with J gene TRBJ2-5; D is undetermined. The CDR3 totals 19 residues. V was pared by 3 bases and J by 3 bases, with 26 bases between. Germline values: CDR1 LNHNV, CDR2 YYDKDF (reference sequence). The DNA for the CDR3 is TGTGCCACCAGCAGCTATCCCCCTAGAGGCCGGCGAGCCGAAGAGACCCAGTACTTC. Translating it yields CATSSYPPRGRRAEETQYF.

In its sample, this clonotype was seen a few times. The J gene is TRBJ2-3, the V gene TRBV21-1. TRBV21-1 is assigned pseudogene status. The CDR3 length is 12 residues. This CDR3 reads CAGVEVTDTQYF. The CDR3 nucleotides are TGTGCCGGGGTCGAGGTTACAGATACGCAGTATTTT.

This clonotype has ten or more counts. V is TRBV7-9 and J is TRBJ2-3; possible D gene TRBD2, 5 bases. This CDR3 contains 16 residues. Trimming shortened V by 3 bases and J by 4 bases, and 17 bases separated the two germline ends. The V gene's germline CDR1 is SEHNR and CDR2 FQNEAQ (reference sequence). The CDR3 loop reads CASSFNLRGLADTQYF. The CDR3 bases are TGTGCCAGCAGCTTCAATTTGCGAGGGCTCGCAGATACGCAGTATTTT.

This clonotype appeared a few times. This chain links TRBV5-6 with TRBJ1-1; D unresolved. The V end was cut by 5 bases, the J end by 0 bases, with 11 bases between. The length of the CDR3 is 14 residues. Germline CDR1 SGHDT, CDR2 YYEEEE. The CDR3 bases are TGTGCCAGCAGTCTCCCATACCTGAACACTGAAGCTTTCTTT. Residues: CASSLPYLNTEAFF.

This clonotype was detected a few times. This chain joins TRBV27 and TRBJ1-5; tentatively, D is TRBD1 (6 bases). The CDR3 is 14 residues long. Per the germline V gene, CDR1 is MNHEY and CDR2 is SMNVEV (reference sequence). V gave up 2 bases and J gave up 6 bases, with 11 bases separating them. The CDR3 region is CASSLSRGGQPQHF. Here the CDR3 DNA reads TGTGCCAGCAGTTTAAGCAGGGGAGGTCAGCCCCAGCATTTT.

This clonotype was seen a few times. The chain couples TRBV5-6 to TRBJ1-6; possibly TRBD1 for D (5 bases). The CDR3 length is 13 residues. The V end was cut by 7 bases, the J end by 7 bases, with 12 bases between. CDR1 is SGHDT and CDR2 is YYEEEE in the germline V gene. This chain's CDR3 is CASQGLGNSPLHF. The CDR3 DNA follows: TGTGCCAGCCAGGGACTAGGGAATTCACCCCTCCACTTT.

The chain employs TRBV18 and TRBJ1-5; weak D call: TRBD1 (5 bases). Germline-derived CDR1 and CDR2 are KGHSH and LQKENI. The CDR3 sequence is 15 residues long. Trimming shortened V by 3 bases and J by 4 bases, and 13 bases separated the two germline ends. In nucleotides, the CDR3 is TGTGCCAGCTCACCTCCAGGGCCACGGAATCAGCCCCAGCATTTT. Its translation: CASSPPGPRNQPQHF.

This clonotype was counted between two and nine times. The chain has TRBV6-5 and TRBJ2-7; TRBD1 matches 9 bases. The CDR3 spans 16 residues. The V and J ends lost 4 bases and 2 bases, in that order; junction bases with no gene match: 9. Germline CDR1 reads MNHEY; CDR2 reads SVGAGI. The CDR3 reads CASSWTTGGSTYEQYF. The CDR3 bases are TGTGCCAGCAGTTGGACGACAGGGGGATCCACCTACGAGCAGTACTTC.

This clonotype was picked up a small number of times. The chain uses TRBV12-3 or TRBV12-4 and TRBJ1-1; perhaps TRBD1 as D (5 bases). Deletions cut 6 bases from V and 8 bases from J, with 10 bases between. The CDR3 loop spans 11 amino acids. This CDR3 reads CASSRDGEAFF. For the CDR3, the DNA is TGTGCCAGCAGCAGGGACGGCGAAGCTTTCTTT.

The V call is TRBV29-1, the J call TRBJ1-2; D gene uncertain. V lost 4 bases and J lost 1, with 4 bases in between. The CDR3 is 11 residues long. Germline CDR1 SQVTM, CDR2 ANQGSEA. CDR3 in amino acids: CSVADNYGYTF. Written as DNA, the CDR3 is TGCAGCGTTGCAGATAACTATGGCTACACCTTC.

The rearrangement uses TRBV3-1 and TRBJ1-1; D may be TRBD1 (6 bases). V gave up 3 bases and J gave up 7 bases, with 12 bases separating them. The length of the CDR3 is 13 residues. Germline V gene sequence: CDR1 LGHDT, CDR2 YNNKEL (reference sequence). In DNA, the CDR3 is TGTGCCAGCAGCCAGAGGGGGGAGTTTGAAGCTTTCTTT. Protein product: CASSQRGEFEAFF.

This chain connects TRBV5-6 to TRBJ1-5; possibly TRBD1 for D (6 bases). V shed 4 bases and J shed 5 bases, with 13 bases lying between them. CDR1 and CDR2 from the germline V gene are SGHDT and YYEEEE. This CDR3 comprises 14 residues. For the CDR3, the DNA is TGTGCCAGCAGCCATACAGGGCCCTATCAGCCCCAGCATTTT. As protein: CASSHTGPYQPQHF.

This clonotype was observed a handful of times. This sequence joins TRBV29-1 and TRBJ1-1; no definite D call. Looked up from germline, CDR1 is SQVTM and CDR2 is ANQGSEA. The CDR3 runs to 9 residues. Trimming removed 5 bases at V and 5 bases at J, with 3 bases between. CDR3 region: CSVSTEAFF. The CDR3 DNA sequence: TGCAGCGTTAGTACTGAAGCTTTCTTT. Combining the CDR3 with reference TRBV29-1 and TRBJ1-1 gives the whole variable domain SAVISQKPSRDICQRGTSLTIQCQVDSQVTMMFWYRQQPGQSLTLIATANQGSEATYESGFVIDKFPISRPNLTFSTLTVSNMSPEDSSIYLCSVSTEAFFGQGTRLTVV.

This clonotype was seen repeatedly, ten times or more. The chain carries TRBV10-3 and TRBJ2-7, with D unresolved. V shed 2 bases and J shed 0 bases, with 8 bases lying between them. Germline values: CDR1 ENHRY, CDR2 SYGVKD. This CDR3 contains 14 residues. The CDR3 spells CAISEGLFSYEQYF. DNA of the CDR3: TGTGCCATCAGTGAGGGGCTATTCTCCTACGAGCAGTACTTC.